Presented here are 9 T cell receptor beta chains from one specimen sequenced in a study of blood T cells in healthy people across ages. Together with a sample-barcoded 5' primer, a J-beta primer mix was included in a second PCR lasting roughly 6 to 12 cycles. TCRdb passed the 5' RACE reads through MiXCR, listing each CDR3 protein once. The sample has around 1.5 million distinct CDR3 sequences, about 40% seen once. The sequencing input was blood. These receptors all come from a woman between 18 and 30 years old in good health.

The CDR3 DNA is TGCGCCAGCAGCCAAGACATGGGCCCAGCTACGCAGTATTTT. Protein product: CASSQDMGPATQYF. The chain has TRBV4-1 and TRBJ2-3; the D is unclear. V lost 0 bases to trimming and J lost 8 bases, with 12 bases between them. The CDR3 contains 14 residues. CDR1 MGHRA and CDR2 YSYEKL come from the germline V gene.

This clonotype has only a few counts. The chain links TRBV15 to TRBJ2-1; TRBD2 agrees at 9 bases. V was clipped by 4 bases and J by 3 bases; unmatched bases: 13. The CDR3 sequence is 18 residues long. Germline assignment: CDR1 LNHNV and CDR2 YYDKDF (reference sequence). Here the CDR3 DNA reads TGTGCCACCAGCATGACCCCCGGGACTAGCAAGCGCTACAATGAGCAGTTCTTC. Amino acids: CATSMTPGTSKRYNEQFF.

This clonotype was detected only a few times. The DNA of the CDR3 is TGTGCCAGCAGCGAACAGGTCTACAATGAGCAGTTCTTC. It translates to CASSEQVYNEQFF. The V and J genes are TRBV7-6 and TRBJ2-1; D may be TRBD1 (5 bases). Germline loops: CDR1 SGHVS, CDR2 FNYEAQ. With 5 bases removed from V and 3 bases from J, the gap between germline ends came to 8 bases. This CDR3 spans 13 amino acids.

This clonotype was observed once. The genes are TRBV7-2 and TRBJ2-5, with D perhaps given as TRBD1 or TRBD2 (5 bases each). Germline values: CDR1 SGHTA, CDR2 FQGNSA. The V end was cut by 1 base, the J end by 11 bases, with 35 bases between. This CDR3 comprises 20 residues. CDR3 protein: CASSLGVGRAESGTLGEQYF. The CDR3 coding sequence is TGTGCCAGCAGCTTAGGAGTGGGCAGGGCGGAAAGCGGCACCTTAGGTGAGCAGTACTTC.

This clonotype was detected only a few times. The V call is TRBV7-3, the J call TRBJ2-3; weak D call: TRBD2 (6 bases). The germline CDR1 and CDR2 sequences are SGHTA and FQGTGA. Trimming pared 1 base from V and 2 bases from J, leaving 10 bases between. The CDR3 runs to 15 residues. This chain's CDR3 is CASSLMGGFTDTQYF. The DNA for the CDR3 is TGTGCCAGCAGCTTAATGGGGGGTTTCACAGATACGCAGTATTTT.

This clonotype was seen a few times. The V gene is TRBV5-5, the J gene TRBJ2-3, with TRBD1 matching over 9 bases. Germline CDR1 SGHKS, CDR2 YYEKEE (reference sequence). V lost 2 bases to trimming and J lost 5 bases; unmatched junction nucleotides: 3. The length of the CDR3 is 14 residues. For the CDR3, the DNA is TGTGCCAGCAGCTTTGGACAGGGGAGAGATACGCAGTATTTT. Translated: CASSFGQGRDTQYF.

V and J are TRBV10-3 and TRBJ2-7; D may correspond to TRBD1 or TRBD2 (5 bases each). Looked up from germline, CDR1 is ENHRY and CDR2 is SYGVKD. This CDR3 spans 12 amino acids. The V end was cut by 3 bases, the J end by 5 bases, with 8 bases between. The chain's CDR3 is CAISEWGNEQYF. The CDR3 nucleotides read TGTGCCATCAGTGAATGGGGGAACGAGCAGTACTTC.

This clonotype has just a few counts. This chain uses TRBV6-2 or TRBV6-3 with TRBJ2-3, with D possibly matching TRBD2 (7 bases). Trimming shortened V by 6 bases and J by 1 base, and 14 bases separated the two germline ends. Germline V CDR1 and CDR2: MNHEY, SVGEGT. The CDR3 sequence is 15 residues long. CDR3 DNA: TGTGCCAGCAGAAAGGGGGGGGCCGGCACAGATACGCAGTATTTT. As protein: CASRKGGAGTDTQYF.

This chain joins TRBV6-1 and TRBJ1-2; 7 bases are a match to TRBD1. This CDR3 has 17 amino acids. Germline V gene lookup returns CDR1 MNHNS and CDR2 SASEGT. V lost 3 bases and J lost 4; bases outside the gene matches: 14. DNA of the CDR3: TGTGCCAGCAGTGAGTTACAGGGGACATTCTTATTCTATGGCTACACCTTC. As protein: CASSELQGTFLFYGYTF.